A selection of T cell receptor beta chains follows, all from one sample in a study of CD8 T cells in Susac syndrome. TCRdb redid the calling of the immunoSEQ multiplex PCR reads with MiXCR, one entry per CDR3 protein. Of about 200,000 distinct CDR3 sequences listed, about 95% were seen once; the top ten hold around 0.08%. The source material was CD4+ T cells from PBMCs. These receptors all stem from a human donor with multiple sclerosis. Each CDR3 is given with its conserved first and last residue. The order of the fields is CDR3 protein, CDR3 DNA, D gene, V gene, clone size, J gene. A D gene is named only where the DNA matches it firmly. Size tells how often a clone was seen (once, few, many) or the class of an expanded clone, and some rows leave it out.

CSARPFKGGNQNEQFF	TGCAGTGCTAGACCGTTTAAGGGAGGGAATCAGAATGAGCAGTTCTTC	TRBD2	TRBV20-1	.	TRBJ2-1
CATSRDLTGGSSPLHF	TGTGCCACCAGCAGAGACCTGACAGGGGGCAGCTCACCCCTCCACTTT	TRBD1	TRBV15	.	TRBJ1-6
CASTRGGPYNEQFF	TGTGCCAGCACCAGGGGGGGGCCTTACAATGAGCAGTTCTTC	.	TRBV7-2	.	TRBJ2-1
CSAAGVGNYNEQFF	TGCAGCGCGGCGGGAGTGGGGAACTACAATGAGCAGTTCTTC	TRBD2	TRBV29-1	.	TRBJ2-1
CASSAGFYGYTF	TGTGCCAGCAGTGCCGGTTTCTATGGCTACACCTTC	.	TRBV25-1	.	TRBJ1-2
CASNQGQLDNSPLHF	TGTGCCAGCAACCAGGGGCAGTTGGATAATTCACCCCTCCACTTT	.	TRBV6-2/TRBV6-3	.	TRBJ1-6
CASSIPGTTGNQPQHF	TGTGCCAGTAGTATCCCCGGGACGACGGGCAATCAGCCCCAGCATTTT	.	TRBV19	.	TRBJ1-5
CASSSGGVGSEQYF	TGTGCCAGCAGCTCGGGCGGGGTTGGGAGCGAGCAGTACTTC	.	TRBV7-9	.	TRBJ2-7
CASSRSFSRETQYF	TGTGCCAGCAGTCGGTCCTTCTCTCGGGAGACCCAGTACTTC	.	TRBV2	.	TRBJ2-5
CASSGRQTSQHF	TGTGCCAGCAGTGGAAGACAGACTTCCCAGCATTTT	.	TRBV2	.	TRBJ1-5
CSASGLAGGRPWNEQFF	TGCAGTGCCTCTGGACTAGCGGGGGGCCGCCCTTGGAATGAGCAGTTCTTC	TRBD2	TRBV20-1	.	TRBJ2-1
CSARDNWQGISPLHF	TGCAGTGCTAGAGATAATTGGCAGGGTATCTCACCCCTCCACTTT	.	TRBV20-1	.	TRBJ1-6
CASSGDRDTDTQYF	TGTGCCAGCAGTGGTGACAGGGACACAGATACGCAGTATTTT	TRBD1	TRBV25-1	once	TRBJ2-3
CAWSVIRTKLATNEKLFF	TGTGCCTGGAGTGTAATTCGGACGAAACTCGCAACTAATGAAAAACTGTTTTTT	.	TRBV30	.	TRBJ1-4
CASSTQGSDGYTF	TGTGCCAGCAGCACCCAGGGAAGTGATGGCTACACCTTC	.	TRBV3-1	.	TRBJ1-2
CASSLGIQPQHF	TGTGCCAGCAGCTTGGGTATTCAGCCCCAGCATTTT	.	TRBV5-6	.	TRBJ1-5
CASSYDYTDEQFF	TGTGCCAGCAGTTATGACTATACGGATGAGCAGTTCTTC	.	TRBV27	.	TRBJ2-1
CAWTSNWRQGAFGTEAFF	TGTGCCTGGACCTCGAATTGGCGACAGGGGGCCTTCGGCACTGAAGCTTTCTTT	TRBD1	TRBV30	.	TRBJ1-1
CASSHRRVHNEQFF	TGTGCCAGTAGTCACCGTAGAGTGCACAATGAGCAGTTCTTC	.	TRBV19	.	TRBJ2-1
CSVDGGGARDTQYF	TGCAGCGTTGACGGCGGGGGGGCAAGAGATACGCAGTATTTT	TRBD2	TRBV29-1	.	TRBJ2-3